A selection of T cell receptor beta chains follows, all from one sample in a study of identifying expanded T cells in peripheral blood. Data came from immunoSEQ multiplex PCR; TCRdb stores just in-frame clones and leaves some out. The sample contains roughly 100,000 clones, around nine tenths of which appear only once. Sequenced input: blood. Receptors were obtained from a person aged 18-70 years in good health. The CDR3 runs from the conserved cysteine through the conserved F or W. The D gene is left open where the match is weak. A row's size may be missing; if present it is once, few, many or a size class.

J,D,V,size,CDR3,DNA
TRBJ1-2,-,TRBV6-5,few,CASSPGGNRGYGYTF,TGTGCCAGCAGCCCCGGGGGGAATCGAGGCTATGGCTACACCTTC
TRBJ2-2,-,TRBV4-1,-,CASSQVGPTGELFF,TGCGCCAGCAGCCAAGTCGGACCGACCGGGGAGCTGTTTTTT
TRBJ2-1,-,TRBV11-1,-,CASSFGSVGNEQFF,TGTGCCAGCAGCTTTGGGTCAGTAGGCAATGAGCAGTTCTTC
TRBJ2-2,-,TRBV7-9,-,CASSRVGGRDTGELFF,TGTGCCAGCAGCCGCGTCGGGGGGCGGGACACCGGGGAGCTGTTTTTT
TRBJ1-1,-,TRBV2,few,CASPRNTEAFF,TGTGCCAGCCCGAGGAACACTGAAGCTTTCTTT
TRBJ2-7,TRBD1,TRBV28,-,CASSPGTGRTYEQYF,TGTGCCAGCAGTCCCGGGACAGGGCGGACCTACGAGCAGTACTTC
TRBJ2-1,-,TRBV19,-,CASGLVGRSSYNEQFF,TGTGCCAGTGGACTGGTGGGGCGGAGCTCCTACAATGAGCAGTTCTTC
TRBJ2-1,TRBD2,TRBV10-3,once,CATTPGLAGDEQFF,TGTGCCACGACACCGGGACTAGCGGGGGATGAGCAGTTCTTC
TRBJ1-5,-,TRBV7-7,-,CASSLAWNQPQHF,TGTGCCAGCAGCTTAGCCTGGAATCAGCCCCAGCATTTT
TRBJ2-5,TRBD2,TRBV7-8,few,CASSLFRRGVRETQYF,TGTGCCAGCAGCTTATTTCGGCGGGGGGTTCGGGAGACCCAGTACTTC
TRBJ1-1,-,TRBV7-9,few,CASNFLGTKTEAFF,TGTGCCAGCAACTTTCTTGGGACTAAGACTGAAGCTTTCTTT
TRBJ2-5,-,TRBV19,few,CASTDGHQETQYF,TGTGCCAGTACCGATGGTCATCAAGAGACCCAGTACTTC
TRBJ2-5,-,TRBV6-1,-,CASRQLGRRQETQYF,TGTGCCAGCAGACAGCTGGGGCGCCGGCAAGAGACCCAGTACTTC
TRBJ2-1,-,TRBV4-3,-,CASSQGYLGGTYNEQFF,TGCGCCAGCAGCCAAGGATACCTCGGGGGCACCTACAATGAGCAGTTCTTC
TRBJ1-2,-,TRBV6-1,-,CASSEGSGRTYGYTF,TGTGCCAGCAGTGAAGGGTCAGGCAGGACGTATGGCTACACCTTC
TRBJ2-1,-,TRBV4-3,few,CASSQDIGEQFF,TGCGCCAGCAGCCAAGATATCGGTGAGCAGTTCTTC
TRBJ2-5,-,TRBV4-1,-,CASSQGGGPETQYF,TGCGCCAGCAGCCAAGGTGGGGGGCCGGAGACCCAGTACTTC